This paragraph covers one T cell receptor beta chain sequence. Its antigen is not known. TCRdb used MiXCR to reprocess the 5' RACE reads, holding one entry per CDR3 protein. The sample carries some 840,000 distinct CDR3 sequences, 12% recorded once. V was trimmed by 3 bases and J by 0 bases, leaving 14 bases between them. CDR3 length equals 18 residues. In germline, CDR1 is KGHDR, CDR2 SFDVKD. The data belong to a study of CD8 T cells in ankylosing spondylitis. Findings and caveats of the study: Ankylosing spondylitis blood appeared to carry a characteristic TCR beta motif of roughly 8 highly homologous variants. Certain motif variants had earlier been reported in reactive arthritis synovial fluid and blood.

The source material was blood, either unsorted or a sorted T cell fraction (not recorded which). The sequence derives from a male donor with ankylosing spondylitis. V usage is TRBV24-1 and J usage is TRBJ2-6, with D possibly TRBD1 on 6 matching bases. CDR3 DNA: TGTGCCACCAGTGATCCTCTGACAGGCAGCTCTGGGGCCAACGTCCTGACTTTC. Translated, it gives CATSDPLTGSSGANVLTF.